This TCR beta chain was recorded in a study of graft-versus-host responses after intestinal transplantation. Study-level background: Induction with anti-thymocyte globulin, then tacrolimus and steroids for around three years, was given to all recipients.

As regards this clone: Its target is not known.

Here immunoSEQ multiplex PCR was the method, and the copy in TCRdb shows in-frame clones only, minus some. The sample has around 110,000 clones; just over 90% are singletons. General study results and limits: Early post-transplant HvG declines tracked with peak circulating GvH clone levels.

This CDR3 is 17 amino acids long. Trimming removed 4 bases from V and 9 bases from J; junction bases left unmatched: 15. CDR1 and CDR2 from the germline V gene are MDHEN and SYDVKM. Here the sequenced sample was unstimulated CD4+ T cells sorted from spleen or lymph node cells, taken before intestinal transplant. This TCR was recovered from a human donor who received an intestinal transplant. This chain links TRBV28 with TRBJ2-2; 9 bases match TRBD1. The CDR3 region has the DNA TGTGCCAGCAGTTCGGGTCCCGGGACAGGGTTTCGCTGGGAGCTGTTTTTT. It yields the protein CASSSGPGTGFRWELFF.